Sequencing of this T cell receptor beta chain was carried out in a study of cytomegalovirus exposure and HLA in healthy donors. Study-level results: The majority of TCR sequences were rare, yet some public TCRs appeared in many donors. Published work reported that the classifier diagnosed cytomegalovirus status with high specificity and sensitivity.

The CDR3 loop spans 16 amino acids. The germline gives CDR1 SGHVS, CDR2 FNYEAQ. Germline trimming cut 3 bases from V and 1 base from J; bases unmatched to any gene: 7. Method: immunoSEQ multiplex PCR; TCRdb's copy keeps in-frame clones and lacks some. The sample has about 140,000 clones; approximately 87% are singletons. About this clone itself: Its target is unknown.

Sequencing was carried out using PBMCs. This rearrangement joins TRBV7-6 to TRBJ2-5, with 8 bases matching TRBD1. The receptor's source is a man younger than 35 in good health and CMV-seronegative. The CDR3 nucleotides read TGTGCCAGCAGCTTGTACGGGGACAGGACCCAAGAGACCCAGTACTTC. It specifies CASSLYGDRTQETQYF.